Each of the 16 T cell receptor beta chains below was sequenced from the same sample in a study of blood T cell repertoires in COVID-19. Profiling relied on immunoSEQ multiplex PCR, and the TCRdb table lists in-frame clones only, not all of them. Of under 150,000 clones in the sample, about three quarters were seen once. Sequencing was performed on PBMCs or T cells enriched from blood (not recorded which). Every receptor here comes from a woman aged 45-60 years who had recovered from COVID-19.

This sequence joins TRBV2 and TRBJ1-1, with 7 nucleotides matching TRBD1. Germline trimming cut 2 bases from V and 5 bases from J; bases unmatched to any gene: 8. The CDR3 has 15 amino acids. Germline-derived CDR1 and CDR2 are SNHLY and FYNNEI. CDR3 in amino acids: CASSESAGGLTEAFF. The CDR3 nucleotides are TGTGCCAGCAGTGAAAGTGCAGGGGGTTTGACTGAAGCTTTCTTT.

The genes are TRBV2 and TRBJ2-7, with 11 bases identical to TRBD2. The CDR3 is 15 amino acids. V was clipped by 6 bases and J by 2 bases; unmatched bases: 6. From germline, CDR1 is SNHLY and CDR2 FYNNEI. In nucleotides, the CDR3 is TGTGCCAGCAGACTACTAGCGGGAGCCCCCTACGAGCAGTACTTC. Protein sequence: CASRLLAGAPYEQYF. Together with reference TRBV2 and TRBJ2-7, the CDR3 gives the full variable domain: EPEVTQTPSHQVTQMGQEVILRCVPISNHLYFYWYRQILGQKVEFLVSFYNNEISEKSEIFDDQFSVERPDGSNFTLKIRSTKLEDSAMYFCASRLLAGAPYEQYFGPGTRLTVT.

This sequence joins TRBV9 and TRBJ1-1; D is unclear. V lost 2 bases and J lost 1, with 9 bases in between. The CDR3 spans 14 residues. Germline CDR1 is SGDLS and CDR2 is YYNGEE. Here the CDR3 reads CASSVVPENTEAFF. The CDR3 nucleotides are TGTGCCAGCAGCGTGGTTCCAGAGAACACTGAAGCTTTCTTT.

This clone was observed a single time. This sequence joins TRBV9 and TRBJ2-3, with D possibly matching TRBD1 (5 bases). Germline V gene sequence: CDR1 SGDLS, CDR2 YYNGEE. The CDR3 sequence is 15 residues long. Trimming stripped 5 bases from V and 1 base from J, with 14 bases between. DNA of the CDR3: TGTGCCAGCAGTTTACAGGTGGTGGGCACAGATACGCAGTATTTT. This translates into CASSLQVVGTDTQYF.

This clone has a single count. This chain joins TRBV19 and TRBJ1-1; 7 bases agree with TRBD1. Germline loops: CDR1 LNHDA, CDR2 SQIVND (reference sequence). CDR3 length: 16 amino acids. The junction had 14 bases not matched to a gene; V was cut back by 9 bases and J by 1 base. CDR3 residues: CASGRPDRWPNTEAFF. The CDR3 DNA reads as TGTGCCAGCGGGCGACCGGACAGGTGGCCGAACACTGAAGCTTTCTTT.

This clone was detected only once. The chain uses TRBV9 and TRBJ1-3; 9 positions agree with TRBD1. J was trimmed by 4 bases and V by 4 bases; bases with no gene match: 6. Germline V lookup: CDR1 SGDLS, CDR2 YYNGEE. The CDR3 is 15 residues long. CDR3 protein: CASSPRQGGGNTIYF. DNA for the CDR3: TGTGCCAGCAGCCCCCGACAGGGGGGCGGAAACACCATATATTTT.

This chain links TRBV9 with TRBJ2-5; 9 nucleotides align to TRBD2. CDR1 and CDR2 (germline): SGDLS, YYNGEE. V dropped 0 bases and J dropped 5; count of bases not matched to a gene: 5. The CDR3 sequence is 15 residues long. CDR3 residues: CASSVGGGADETQYF. The CDR3, as DNA: TGTGCCAGCAGCGTAGGCGGGGGGGCCGATGAGACCCAGTACTTC.

This clone was detected only once. V and J are TRBV7-6 and TRBJ2-3; 11 bases fit TRBD2. The CDR3 has 16 residues. Per the germline V gene, CDR1 is SGHVS and CDR2 is FNYEAQ. The ends lost 6 bases at V and 4 bases at J; junction bases unmatched: 9. For the CDR3, the DNA is TGTGCCAGCAGTCTACAACTAGCGGGGGTTCCAGATACGCAGTATTTT. Residues: CASSLQLAGVPDTQYF.

V gene TRBV9 combines with J gene TRBJ1-2, with TRBD1 as a possible D gene (6 bases). The CDR3 is 14 amino acids. Per the germline V gene, CDR1 is SGDLS and CDR2 is YYNGEE. Deletions cut 3 bases from V and 4 bases from J, with 13 bases between. CDR3 loop: CASSAGGGAYGYTF. CDR3 DNA sequence: TGTGCCAGCAGCGCCGGGGGGGGCGCCTATGGCTACACCTTC.

V and J are TRBV9 and TRBJ2-5; unclear D gene. The V gene lost 4 bases and the J gene lost 8 bases, with 15 bases spanning the gap. The CDR3 runs to 13 residues. Germline V gives CDR1 SGDLS, CDR2 YYNGEE. DNA of the CDR3: TGTGCCAGCAGCAAAATGCGGCTCACTACCCAGTACTTC. This translates into CASSKMRLTTQYF.

This clone has a single count. The rearrangement uses TRBV9 and TRBJ2-1; 7 bases are a match to TRBD2. CDR3 size: 15 residues. V lost 0 bases to trimming and J lost 3 bases; unmatched junction nucleotides: 3. CDR1 is SGDLS, CDR2 YYNGEE, per germline. CDR3 residues: CASSVAQRDYNEQFF. Here the CDR3 DNA reads TGTGCCAGCAGCGTAGCCCAGCGGGACTACAATGAGCAGTTCTTC.

This chain uses TRBV28 with TRBJ1-5; D is unclear. This CDR3 spans 15 amino acids. V lost 7 bases, J lost 2 bases, and 15 bases lay in between. CDR1 MDHEN and CDR2 SYDVKM come from the germline V gene. CDR3 amino acids: CASNSRGSRNQPQHF. CDR3 coding DNA: TGTGCCAGCAACTCACGGGGAAGCCGCAATCAGCCCCAGCATTTT. Combining the CDR3 with reference TRBV28 and TRBJ1-5 gives the whole variable domain DVKVTQSSRYLVKRTGEKVFLECVQDMDHENMFWYRQDPGLGLRLIYFSYDVKMKEKGDIPEGYSVSREKKERFSLILESASTNQTSMYLCASNSRGSRNQPQHFGDGTRLSIL.

The chain is built from TRBV4-2 and TRBJ2-3; D uncertain. V was clipped by 0 bases and J by 8 bases, with 9 bases between them. The CDR3 consists of 13 residues. In germline, CDR1 is LGHNA, CDR2 YNFKEQ. The DNA of the CDR3 is TGTGCCAGCAGCCAAGATAAAGGCGGTACGCAGTATTTT. This encodes CASSQDKGGTQYF.

The chain couples TRBV18 to TRBJ1-2, with D perhaps matching TRBD1 (6 bases). V shed 3 bases and J shed 6 bases, with 14 bases lying between them. The germline V gene encodes CDR1 KGHSH and CDR2 LQKENI. The CDR3 is 14 amino acids. The CDR3 loop reads CASSPLYPGDGYTF. Here the CDR3 DNA reads TGTGCCAGCTCACCCCTATATCCAGGGGATGGCTACACCTTC.

This CDR3 reads CASSLGQGLDTQYF. The CDR3, as DNA: TGTGCCAGCAGCTTAGGCCAGGGATTAGATACGCAGTATTTT. The chain has TRBV7-9 and TRBJ2-3; D is perhaps TRBD1 (5 bases). The germline V gene has CDR1 SEHNR and CDR2 FQNEAQ (reference sequence). The CDR3 is 14 amino acids. Trimming shortened V by 1 base and J by 5 bases, and 10 bases separated the two germline ends.

The chain joins TRBV28 to TRBJ1-5; no clear D gene. The CDR3 runs 14 residues. V was pared by 5 bases and J by 6 bases, with 14 bases between. Germline CDR1 reads MDHEN; CDR2 reads SYDVKM. In DNA form, the CDR3 reads TGTGCCAGCAGTATAAGTAGAGGCGGTCAGCCCCAGCATTTT. Protein sequence: CASSISRGGQPQHF.